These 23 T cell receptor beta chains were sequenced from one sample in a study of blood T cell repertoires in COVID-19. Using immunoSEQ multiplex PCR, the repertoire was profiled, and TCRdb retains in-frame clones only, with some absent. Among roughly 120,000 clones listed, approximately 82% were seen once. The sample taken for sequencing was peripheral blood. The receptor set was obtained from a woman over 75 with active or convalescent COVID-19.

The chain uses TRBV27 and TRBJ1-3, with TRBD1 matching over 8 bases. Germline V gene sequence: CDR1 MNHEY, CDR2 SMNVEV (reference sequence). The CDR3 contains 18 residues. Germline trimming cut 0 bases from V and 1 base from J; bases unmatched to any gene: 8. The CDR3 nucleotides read TGTGCCAGCAGTTTATCCGGTGGCTACAGGGGGTCTGGAAACACCATATATTTT. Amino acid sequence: CASSLSGGYRGSGNTIYF.

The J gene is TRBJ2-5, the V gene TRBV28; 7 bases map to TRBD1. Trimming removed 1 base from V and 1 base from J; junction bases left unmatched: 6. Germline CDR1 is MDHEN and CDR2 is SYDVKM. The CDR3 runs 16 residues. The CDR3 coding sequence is TGTGCCAGCAGTTTATTGGGACAGCCACGCCAAGAGACCCAGTACTTC. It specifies CASSLLGQPRQETQYF.

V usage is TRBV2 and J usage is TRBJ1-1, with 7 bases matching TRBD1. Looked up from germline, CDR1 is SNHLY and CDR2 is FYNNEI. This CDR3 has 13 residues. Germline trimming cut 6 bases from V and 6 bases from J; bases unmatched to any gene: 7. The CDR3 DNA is TGTGCCAGCAGCGAAAACAGGGGCCCTGAAGCTTTCTTT. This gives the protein CASSENRGPEAFF.

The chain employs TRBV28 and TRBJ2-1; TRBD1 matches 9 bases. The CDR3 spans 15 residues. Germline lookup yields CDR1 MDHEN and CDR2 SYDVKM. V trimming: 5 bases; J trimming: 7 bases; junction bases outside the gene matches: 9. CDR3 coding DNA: TGTGCCAGCAGTCCGTGGACAGGGGTGGCGAATGAGCAGTTCTTC. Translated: CASSPWTGVANEQFF.

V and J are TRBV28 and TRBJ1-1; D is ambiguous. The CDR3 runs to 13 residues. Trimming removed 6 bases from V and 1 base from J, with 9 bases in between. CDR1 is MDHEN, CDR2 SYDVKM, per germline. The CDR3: CASRVNWNTEAFF. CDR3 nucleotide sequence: TGTGCCAGCAGGGTAAACTGGAACACTGAAGCTTTCTTT.

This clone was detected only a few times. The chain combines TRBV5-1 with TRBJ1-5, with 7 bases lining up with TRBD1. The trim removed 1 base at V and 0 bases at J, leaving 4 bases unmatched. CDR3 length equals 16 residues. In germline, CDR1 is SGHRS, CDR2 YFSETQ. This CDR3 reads CASSLTGQSSNQPQHF. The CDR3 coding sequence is TGCGCCAGCAGCTTGACGGGACAGAGTAGCAATCAGCCCCAGCATTTT.

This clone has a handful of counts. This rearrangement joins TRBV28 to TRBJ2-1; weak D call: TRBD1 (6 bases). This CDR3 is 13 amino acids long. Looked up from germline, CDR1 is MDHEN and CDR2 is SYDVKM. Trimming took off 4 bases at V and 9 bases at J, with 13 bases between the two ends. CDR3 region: CASSSHQGPEQFF. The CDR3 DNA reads TGTGCCAGCAGTTCCCATCAGGGGCCTGAGCAGTTCTTC.

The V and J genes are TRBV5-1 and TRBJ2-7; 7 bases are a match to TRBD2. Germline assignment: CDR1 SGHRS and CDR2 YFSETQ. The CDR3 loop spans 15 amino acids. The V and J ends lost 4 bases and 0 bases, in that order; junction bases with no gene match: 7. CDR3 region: CASSLSGSSSYEQYF. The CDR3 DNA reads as TGCGCCAGCAGCCTTAGCGGGTCGAGCTCCTACGAGCAGTACTTC.

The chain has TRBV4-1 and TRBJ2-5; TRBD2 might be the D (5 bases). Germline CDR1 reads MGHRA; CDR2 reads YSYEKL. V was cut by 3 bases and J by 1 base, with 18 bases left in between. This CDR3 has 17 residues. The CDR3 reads CASSQGPGVASQETQYF. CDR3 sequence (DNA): TGCGCCAGCAGCCAGGGCCCTGGAGTAGCGAGCCAAGAGACCCAGTACTTC.

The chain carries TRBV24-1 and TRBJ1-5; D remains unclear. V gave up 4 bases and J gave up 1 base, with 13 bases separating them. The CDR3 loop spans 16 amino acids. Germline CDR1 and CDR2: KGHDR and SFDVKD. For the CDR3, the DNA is TGTGCCACCAGTGAATATCGGGGTTGGAGCAATCAGCCCCAGCATTTT. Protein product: CATSEYRGWSNQPQHF.

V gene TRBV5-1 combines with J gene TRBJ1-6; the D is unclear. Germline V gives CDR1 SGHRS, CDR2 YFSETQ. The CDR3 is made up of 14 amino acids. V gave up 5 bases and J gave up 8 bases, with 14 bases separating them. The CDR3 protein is CASRPSWEDSPLHF. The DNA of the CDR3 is TGCGCCAGCAGGCCGTCCTGGGAGGATTCACCCCTCCACTTT.

The CDR3 loop is CASSLGPWDRPQETQYF. CDR3 coding DNA: TGTGCCAGCAGTTTAGGTCCGTGGGACAGACCACAAGAGACCCAGTACTTC. The J gene is TRBJ2-5, the V gene TRBV28; TRBD1 aligns across 7 bases. Trimming took 2 bases from V and 2 from J; bases not matched to a gene: 11. Germline-derived CDR1 and CDR2 are MDHEN and SYDVKM. The CDR3 spans 17 residues.

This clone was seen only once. CDR3 DNA: TGCGCCAGCAGCCGTCCAGGGAACACTGAAGCTTTCTTT. Residues: CASSRPGNTEAFF. This chain connects TRBV23-1 to TRBJ1-1; no reliable D call. TRBV23-1 is reported as an ORF; its role is uncertain. Trimming shortened V by 6 bases and J by 1 base, and 9 bases separated the two germline ends. CDR3 length equals 13 residues.

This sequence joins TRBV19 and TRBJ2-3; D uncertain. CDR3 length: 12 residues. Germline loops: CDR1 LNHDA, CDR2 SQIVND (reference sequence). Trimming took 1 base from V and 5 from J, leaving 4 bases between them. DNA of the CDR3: TGTGCCAGTAGTATAGCCCGAGATACGCAGTATTTT. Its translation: CASSIARDTQYF.

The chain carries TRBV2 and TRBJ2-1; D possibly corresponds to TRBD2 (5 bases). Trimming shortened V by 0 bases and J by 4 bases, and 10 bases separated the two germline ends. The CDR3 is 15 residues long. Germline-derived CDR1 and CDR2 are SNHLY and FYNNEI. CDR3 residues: CASSEASGLYNEQFF. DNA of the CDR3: TGTGCCAGCAGTGAAGCAAGCGGACTGTACAATGAGCAGTTCTTC.

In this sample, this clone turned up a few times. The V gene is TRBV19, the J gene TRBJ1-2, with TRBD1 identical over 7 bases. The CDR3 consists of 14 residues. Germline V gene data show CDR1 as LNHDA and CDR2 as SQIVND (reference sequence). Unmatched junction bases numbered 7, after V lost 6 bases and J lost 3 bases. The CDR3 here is CASRDRQGDYGYTF. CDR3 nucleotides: TGTGCCAGTAGAGACAGACAGGGCGACTATGGCTACACCTTC.

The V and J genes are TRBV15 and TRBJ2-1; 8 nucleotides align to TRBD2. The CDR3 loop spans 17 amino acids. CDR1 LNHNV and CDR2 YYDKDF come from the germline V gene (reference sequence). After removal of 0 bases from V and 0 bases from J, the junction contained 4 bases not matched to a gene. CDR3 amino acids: CATSREKSGSSYNEQFF. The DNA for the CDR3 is TGTGCCACCAGCAGAGAGAAGAGCGGGAGCTCCTACAATGAGCAGTTCTTC. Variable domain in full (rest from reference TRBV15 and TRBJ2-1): DAMVIQNPRYQVTQFGKPVTLSCSQTLNHNVMYWYQQKSSQAPKLLFHYYDKDFNNEADTPDNFQSRRPNTSFCFLDIRSPGLGDTAMYLCATSREKSGSSYNEQFFGPGTRLTVL.

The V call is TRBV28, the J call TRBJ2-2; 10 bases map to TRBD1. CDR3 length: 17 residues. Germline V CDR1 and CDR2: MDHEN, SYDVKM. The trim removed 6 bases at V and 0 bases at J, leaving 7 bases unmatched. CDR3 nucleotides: TGTGCCAGCAGGACTGGGGGGACAGGGGCGAACACCGGGGAGCTGTTTTTT. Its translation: CASRTGGTGANTGELFF.

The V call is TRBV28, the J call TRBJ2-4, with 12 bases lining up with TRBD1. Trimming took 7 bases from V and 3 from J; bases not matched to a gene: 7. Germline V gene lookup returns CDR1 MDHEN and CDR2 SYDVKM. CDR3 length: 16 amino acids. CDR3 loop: CASTAGQGAGKNIQYF. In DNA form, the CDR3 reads TGTGCCAGCACAGCGGGACAGGGGGCTGGCAAAAACATTCAGTACTTC.

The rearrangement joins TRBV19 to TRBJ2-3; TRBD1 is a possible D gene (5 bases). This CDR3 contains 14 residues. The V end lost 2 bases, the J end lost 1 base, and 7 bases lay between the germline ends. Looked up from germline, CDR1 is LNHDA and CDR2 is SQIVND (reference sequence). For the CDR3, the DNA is TGTGCCAGTAGTATAATGGGGCGCACAGATACGCAGTATTTT. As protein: CASSIMGRTDTQYF.

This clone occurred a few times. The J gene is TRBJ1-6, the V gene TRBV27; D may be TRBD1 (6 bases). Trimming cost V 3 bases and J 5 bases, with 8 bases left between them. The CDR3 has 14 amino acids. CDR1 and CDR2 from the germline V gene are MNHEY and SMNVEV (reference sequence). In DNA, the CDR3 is TGTGCCAGCAGTTTTTACAGGGATAATTCACCCCTCCACTTT. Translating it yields CASSFYRDNSPLHF.

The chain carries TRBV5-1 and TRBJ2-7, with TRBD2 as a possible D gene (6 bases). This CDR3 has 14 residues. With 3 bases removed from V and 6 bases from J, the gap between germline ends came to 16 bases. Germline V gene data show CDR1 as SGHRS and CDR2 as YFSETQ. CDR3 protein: CASSSRLGALEQYF. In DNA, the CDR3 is TGCGCCAGCAGCTCCAGACTAGGGGCCCTCGAGCAGTACTTC.

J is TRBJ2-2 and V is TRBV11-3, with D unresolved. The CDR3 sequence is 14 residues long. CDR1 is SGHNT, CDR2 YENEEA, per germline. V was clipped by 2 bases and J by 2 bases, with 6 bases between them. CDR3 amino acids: CASSLIPNTGELFF. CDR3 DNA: TGTGCCAGCAGCTTAATTCCTAACACCGGGGAGCTGTTTTTT.